Sequencing of this TCR beta chain was carried out in a study of T cell responses to AZD1222 COVID-19 vaccine. General study results and limits: Nearly half of unique spike-specific TCRs reportedly avoided B.1.351 and B.1.1.7 mutated regions. The CD4 TCRs associated with vaccination extended across spike and predominated at 160-218 and 743-854.

On this clone itself: The antigen remains undetermined.

Germline-derived CDR1 and CDR2 are SEHNR and FQNEAQ (reference sequence). The V end was cut by 2 bases, the J end by 7 bases, with 12 bases between. The CDR3 contains 13 residues. Data came from immunoSEQ multiplex PCR; TCRdb stores just in-frame clones and leaves some out. The data hold some 130,000 clones, with roughly 82% observed a single time. The sample in question was peripheral blood, obtained on day 0 of AZD1222 vaccination. The J gene is TRBJ2-7, the V gene TRBV7-9, with D perhaps assigned TRBD1 or TRBD2 (5 bases each). The TCR sequence derives from an adult in good health. CDR3: CASSLRDPSEQYF. As DNA, the CDR3 is TGTGCCAGCAGCTTACGGGACCCATCGGAGCAGTACTTC.